This T cell receptor (beta chain) comes out of a study of T cells after yellow fever vaccination (dated by TCRdb to between 2019 and 2020). In the study overall: The SMART-Seq v4 Ultra Low Input RNA kit was used to prepare libraries from fractions with low cell numbers. Blood was drawn at multiple timepoints before and after primary and secondary immunization, with bulk PBMC replicates and cell subsets isolated. Two healthy male donors, one aged 18 to 30 and one aged 30 to 39 years, were included in the cohort. Bulk TCR alpha and beta repertoires were sequenced longitudinally to track T-cell clones before and after primary and booster YFV17D yellow fever vaccination.

Per the publication, the treatment or condition label means: live attenuated yellow fever vaccine strain. A standard Ficoll-Paque protocol was used to isolate PBMCs from peripheral blood. Epitope-specific CD8 T cells were sorted with a dextramer loaded with the yellow fever NS4B epitope peptide, and anti-CD3 and anti-CD8 staining was applied. TriZol was used to extract RNA from bulk PBMCs, CD4 and CD8 fractions, and dextramer-positive and dextramer-negative fractions. The table lists this clonotype with many counts. Nothing much larger sits one base from this clone, and base qualities are not available. The research as a whole found: A small fraction of clonotypes appeared in both the CD4 and CD8 compartments, likely as a result of convergent recombination. FACS-sorted repertoires could contain abundant contaminating clonotypes from the bulk population, so computational filtering was required. After the booster, most clones that had expanded after primary vaccination were detected again (approximately 95% of CD4 and 88% of CD8), suggesting broad maintenance of memory. Compared with the primary T-cell response, the secondary T-cell response was faster but weaker, reaching its peak on day 5 rather than on day 15. The study included only a couple of donors, which limits how far the findings can be generalized.

A distance of 19 bases separates the germline ends of V and J, which lose 0 bases and 6 bases respectively. There are 17 amino acids in the CDR3, from cysteine to phenylalanine inclusive. The entry retains the CDR3 DNA only, 51 bases that are in frame from base 1. As encoded in the germline V gene, CDR1 is LGHNA while CDR2 is YNFKEQ. TCR cDNA was synthesized by 5'RACE template switching, which introduced a universal primer site and unique molecular identifiers. Priming of cDNA synthesis was performed from both the TCR alpha and TCR beta constant segments. Two PCR steps were used to amplify libraries, with sample barcodes and sequencing adapters being added in the second step. Libraries were sequenced on Illumina HiSeq 2500 (2x100 bp) or NovaSeq (2x150 bp). Turning to the authors' computational methods: MIGEC handled demultiplexing of reads and collapsing into UMI consensus sequences, while MiXCR performed V(D)J alignment. Vaccine-responding clonotypes were identified with edgeR using replicate PBMC samples, with FDR below 0.01 and a log2 fold change above 5 up to day 15 being required. Each bulk clonotype was labeled CD4 or CD8 based on which sequenced repertoire, CD4 or CD8, contained the clonotype at higher abundance. NS4B-specific clonotypes were defined as those at least 10-fold enriched in dextramer-positive over dextramer-negative fractions; CD4-biased clonotypes were excluded. TCRdb took the public reads, trimmed them with fastp at Q25, ran MiXCR for clone calling and kept in-frame beta chains. Records with the same CDR3 protein are collapsed into one entry carrying the most frequent genes and DNA. The V and J calls come from TCRdb's annotation, not from the publication. Present in this sample are tens of thousands of distinct CDR3 sequences, less than 8.5% of which were seen just once. Approximately 25% of the sample is held by the ten biggest clonotypes.

The starting material was CD8+ T cells not binding an NS4B(214-222) dextramer, sorted from PBMCs, obtained around 45 days after the first yellow fever vaccination. What this sample's cell subset or site label stands for: NS4B epitope dextramer-negative CD8 T cells. The chain employs TRBV4-2 and TRBJ2-3; the D gene cannot be resolved reliably. The TCR sequence derives from a man aged 18 to 30 who received the YFV17D yellow fever vaccine. The DNA reads TGTGCCAGCAGCCAAGATTTTCGACTGCCCCTCGGGGATACGCAGTATTTT. Translated, this is CASSQDFRLPLGDTQYF.